Below, 20 T cell receptor beta chains from the same sample are listed, as sequenced in a study of tumor-infiltrating lymphocytes in localized non-small cell lung cancer. Sequencing was performed with immunoSEQ multiplex PCR; in TCRdb, only in-frame clones are kept and a portion is missing. This table holds roughly 12,000 clones, roughly 76% found once. Material: uninvolved lung tissue not adjacent to the tumor. These receptors were taken from a human donor with non-small cell lung cancer.

As DNA, the CDR3 is TGTGCCAGCAGCCCACGGGACGGAAATCAGCCCCAGCATTTT. Translating gives CASSPRDGNQPQHF. The chain employs TRBV2 and TRBJ1-5, with TRBD1 as a possible D gene (5 bases). From germline, CDR1 is SNHLY and CDR2 FYNNEI. Trimming cost V 6 bases and J 4 bases, with 13 bases left between them. CDR3 length: 14 residues.

The chain employs TRBV15 and TRBJ2-7, with 9 bases that match TRBD2. Germline CDR1 LNHNV, CDR2 YYDKDF (reference sequence). Trimming took 3 bases from V and 2 from J; bases not matched to a gene: 5. This CDR3 is 15 amino acids long. CDR3 nucleotides: TGTGCCACCAGCAGCCCTAGCGGGACGACCTACGAGCAGTACTTC. Translation gives CATSSPSGTTYEQYF.

A word on this clone: At one boundary the junction diverges from the germline segment, which might be a read error. This chain uses TRBV7-7 with TRBJ1-4; D is perhaps TRBD1 (5 bases). This CDR3 spans 19 amino acids. From germline, CDR1 is SSHAT and CDR2 FNYEAQ (reference sequence). CDR3 in DNA: TGTGCTAGCAGCCCTATTCGATTGGGGGGGGGATCAACTAATGAAAAACTGTTTTTT. Translation: CASSPIRLGGGSTNEKLFF.

V gene TRBV4-2 combines with J gene TRBJ2-3; D might be TRBD2 (7 bases). Trimming took off 4 bases at V and 0 bases at J, with 20 bases between the two ends. CDR3 length: 18 residues. Germline V CDR1 and CDR2: LGHNA, YNFKEQ. Here the CDR3 DNA reads TGTGCCAGCAGCCGTGGGGGGGGCCGGAGATTAAGCACAGATACGCAGTATTTT. This translates into CASSRGGGRRLSTDTQYF.

The chain links TRBV5-6 to TRBJ2-7; TRBD2 is a possible D gene (6 bases). Germline V lookup: CDR1 SGHDT, CDR2 YYEEEE. The CDR3 is made up of 15 amino acids. V was shortened by 1 base and J by 3 bases, with 14 bases between the two germline ends. The CDR3 DNA sequence: TGTGCCAGCAGCTTGAGCGGGCTCCAGGACTACGAGCAGTACTTC. Protein sequence: CASSLSGLQDYEQYF.

The chain carries TRBV27 and TRBJ2-5; unclear D gene. The V and J ends lost 5 bases and 4 bases respectively, with 8 bases between them. Per germline, CDR1 MNHEY and CDR2 SMNVEV (reference sequence). There are 12 residues in the CDR3. CDR3 nucleotide sequence: TGTGCCAGCAGTGGGTGGGGAGAGACCCAGTACTTC. Its protein product is CASSGWGETQYF.

The chain carries TRBV30 and TRBJ2-2; no firm D call. V was pared by 7 bases and J by 6 bases, with 15 bases between. Germline V gives CDR1 GTSNPN, CDR2 SVGIG (reference sequence). CDR3 length equals 13 residues. The CDR3 protein is CALGPRRPGELFF. CDR3 bases: TGTGCCTTGGGCCCCCGACGTCCCGGGGAGCTGTTTTTT.

V is TRBV5-8 and J is TRBJ1-2; D not certain. Germline V gives CDR1 SGHTS, CDR2 YDEGEE. The CDR3 contains 15 residues. V shed 4 bases and J shed 4 bases, with 17 bases lying between them. The CDR3 is CASSQPQEPLYGYTF. The CDR3 bases are TGTGCCAGCAGCCAACCCCAGGAACCACTCTATGGCTACACCTTC.

This clone qualifies as medium-sized. The V and J genes are TRBV30 and TRBJ1-4; 8 bases agree with TRBD1. The CDR3 spans 15 residues. V lost 0 bases, J lost 8 bases, and 8 bases stayed unmatched. Germline-derived CDR1 and CDR2 are GTSNPN and SVGIG (reference sequence). The CDR3 protein is CAWSVSGGPREKLFF. The CDR3 DNA reads TGTGCCTGGAGTGTTTCAGGGGGCCCGAGGGAAAAACTGTTTTTT. Full variable domain (outside the CDR3, taken from reference TRBV30 and TRBJ1-4): SQTIHQWPATLVQPVGSPLSLECTVEGTSNPNLYWYRQAAGRGLQLLFYSVGIGQISSEVPQNLSASRPQDRQFILSSKKLLLSDSGFYLCAWSVSGGPREKLFFGSGTQLSVL.

The V call is TRBV28, the J call TRBJ2-1; D possibly corresponds to TRBD1 (5 bases). The CDR3 has 11 amino acids. Germline V gene data show CDR1 as MDHEN and CDR2 as SYDVKM. V was trimmed by 9 bases and J by 8 bases, leaving 11 bases between them. CDR3 coding DNA: TGTGCCAGTGTCCAGGGCTATGAGCAGTTCTTC. It translates to CASVQGYEQFF.

This clone has more than one count but fewer than ten. V gene TRBV29-1 combines with J gene TRBJ1-2; D is unclear. The CDR3 loop spans 12 amino acids. V was pared by 0 bases and J by 3 bases, with 5 bases between. Germline V gene lookup returns CDR1 SQVTM and CDR2 ANQGSEA. CDR3 protein: CSVEELHYGYTF. The CDR3 DNA is TGCAGCGTTGAAGAATTGCACTATGGCTACACCTTC.

The gene calls are TRBV29-1 and TRBJ2-3; D call uncertain. Germline loops: CDR1 SQVTM, CDR2 ANQGSEA. With 6 bases removed from V and 3 bases from J, the gap between germline ends came to 10 bases. The CDR3 is made up of 12 amino acids. CDR3 nucleotide sequence: TGCAGCGTCCGACTTCAGACAGATACGCAGTATTTT. Protein: CSVRLQTDTQYF.

The J gene is TRBJ2-6, the V gene TRBV29-1; D may be TRBD1 (5 bases). V was pared by 8 bases and J by 0 bases, with 20 bases between. This CDR3 has 17 residues. The germline CDR1 and CDR2 sequences are SQVTM and ANQGSEA. Here the CDR3 reads CSTEEEQGPSGANVLTF. CDR3 DNA sequence: TGCAGCACCGAAGAGGAGCAGGGCCCCTCTGGGGCCAACGTCCTGACTTTC.

This clone occurred once. The chain recombines TRBV29-1 with TRBJ2-7; D is perhaps TRBD1 or TRBD2 (5 bases each). Trimming removed 6 bases at V and 4 bases at J, with 16 bases between. This CDR3 has 13 residues. Germline CDR1 and CDR2: SQVTM and ANQGSEA. For the CDR3, the DNA is TGCAGCGTCTCGGGTCAGGGAGATTACGAGCAGTACTTC. Protein sequence: CSVSGQGDYEQYF.

The chain uses TRBV5-4 and TRBJ1-4; 8 bases line up with TRBD1. The CDR3 has 13 residues. Trimming cost V 2 bases and J 6 bases; bases outside gene matches: 0. Germline V gene lookup returns CDR1 SGHNT and CDR2 YYREEE (reference sequence). CDR3 sequence reads: CASSLQGDEKLFF. The CDR3 DNA sequence: TGTGCCAGCAGCTTACAGGGGGATGAAAAACTGTTTTTT.

The chain links TRBV13 to TRBJ1-1; D ambiguous. This CDR3 has 15 amino acids. Germline V CDR1 and CDR2: PRHDT, FYEKMQ (reference sequence). V shed 5 bases and J shed 0 bases, with 13 bases lying between them. CDR3 loop: CASSRGGHLNTEAFF. The CDR3 nucleotides are TGTGCCAGCAGCCGGGGTGGGCACTTGAACACTGAAGCTTTCTTT.

The genes are TRBV7-3 and TRBJ2-2; D is uncertain. The ends were cut back, 5 bases at V and 4 bases at J, with 14 bases in the middle. From germline, CDR1 is SGHTA and CDR2 FQGTGA. This CDR3 spans 15 amino acids. The CDR3 coding sequence is TGTGCCAGCAGCCCAGACTCGGTTGGCACCGGGGAGCTGTTTTTT. The encoded protein is CASSPDSVGTGELFF.

Here the CDR3 reads CASSRTSGSFYNEQFF. The DNA of the CDR3 is TGTGCCAGCAGTCGGACTAGCGGGAGTTTCTACAATGAGCAGTTCTTC. The chain uses TRBV7-2 and TRBJ2-1, with TRBD2 identical over 13 bases. V was pared by 6 bases and J by 3 bases, with 5 bases of the junction left unmatched. The CDR3 consists of 16 residues. Per the germline V gene, CDR1 is SGHTA and CDR2 is FQGNSA.

This clone was counted once. The chain joins TRBV5-6 to TRBJ2-7; D gene unclear. Trimming removed 4 bases at V and 0 bases at J, with 11 bases between. The CDR3 totals 14 residues. In germline, CDR1 is SGHDT, CDR2 YYEEEE. The CDR3: CASSGTGYSYEQYF. In DNA, the CDR3 is TGTGCCAGCAGCGGAACTGGTTACTCCTACGAGCAGTACTTC.

This clone has a handful of counts. The genes are TRBV14 and TRBJ1-2; 8 bases match TRBD1. This CDR3 comprises 15 residues. V trimming: 4 bases; J trimming: 6 bases; junction bases outside the gene matches: 10. Germline V CDR1 and CDR2: SGHDN, FVKESK. CDR3: CASSPFRTGPDGYTF. DNA of the CDR3: TGTGCCAGCAGCCCCTTCCGGACAGGGCCGGATGGCTACACCTTC.